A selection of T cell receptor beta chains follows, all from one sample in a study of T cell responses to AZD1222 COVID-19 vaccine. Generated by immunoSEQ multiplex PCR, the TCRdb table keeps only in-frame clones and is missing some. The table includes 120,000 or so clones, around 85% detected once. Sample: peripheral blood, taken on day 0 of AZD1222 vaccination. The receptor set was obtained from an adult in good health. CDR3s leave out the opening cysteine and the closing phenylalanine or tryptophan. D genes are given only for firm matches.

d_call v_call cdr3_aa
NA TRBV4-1 ASRQQGSGQPQH
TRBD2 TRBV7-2 ASTLRRGGLNEQF
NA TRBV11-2 ASSMGPDHTDTQY
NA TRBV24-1 ATSDGGGREQF
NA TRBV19 ASSTQKGGTYEQY
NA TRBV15 ATSRENTEAF
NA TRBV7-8 ASSPVGGFTYEQY
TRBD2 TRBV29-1 SAQRGNNEQF
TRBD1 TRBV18 ASSPEPTGGTEAF
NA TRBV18 ASSRTDHVYGYT
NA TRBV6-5 ASSYSGGAF
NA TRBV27 ASSPTSDGGRGAF
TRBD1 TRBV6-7 ASSYHRGFSGNTIY
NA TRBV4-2 ASSQLAEGETQY
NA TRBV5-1 ASSGGQGNYGYT
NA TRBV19 ASRTALNTGELF
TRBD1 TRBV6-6 ASSGTVNTGELF
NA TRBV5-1 ASSLGGVSYEQY
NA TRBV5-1 ASSDLGEQY
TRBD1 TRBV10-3 AISESKGAATNEKLF
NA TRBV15 ATSAKGDNEQF
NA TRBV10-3 AIRPGPGRYGYT
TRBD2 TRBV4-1 ASSQDRYGGWDEQY
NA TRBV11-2 ASSLGPTRVLSYEQY
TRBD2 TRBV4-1 ASSQDRSGGALTDTQY
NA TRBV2 ASRDPLTGSRPQH
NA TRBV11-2 ASSPRLRAQLETQY
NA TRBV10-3 AISEPTQWPGDTQY
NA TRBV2 ASSERRGSTDTQY
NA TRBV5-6 ASSSGTRYQPQH